The source of this T cell receptor beta chain is a study of T cell responses to AZD1222 COVID-19 vaccine (dated by TCRdb to the early 2020s). Some background on the complete study: A total of approximately 240 trial participants underwent TCR sequencing, of whom 207 received two doses of AZD1222 and some 26 received two doses of the MenACWY control vaccine. Trial participants were enrolled by age into 18-55, 56-69 and 70-plus year subgroups, with about 150, 27 and 61 TCR-sequenced participants respectively.

The CDR3 regions of human TCRbeta chains were analyzed by immunosequencing. The authors' pipeline ran thus. TCRs in the repertoires were compared against a reference library of SARS-CoV-2-specific TCRs that had been generated with the MIRA antigen-specificity platform. Breadth was defined as the fraction of unique TCRs that were SARS-CoV-2-associated, and depth was defined as the fraction of total T cells that were SARS-CoV-2-associated. Each spike-specific TCR was assigned to its reactive spike region and to a CD4 or CD8 class using the MIRA data. Log10-transformed breadth and depth values were compared by one-way ANOVA with Sidak's multiple comparisons tests. The table was pulled from immuneACCESS by TCRdb, which kept in-frame rearrangements only. Such tables lose some clones; where checked, under half of the loss comes from unresolved V genes, and the rest has no known cause. The D gene and trimming were derived from the DNA, and the V and J assignments and clone size from that table. The sample includes over 130,000 clones, with 80% to 95% observed a single time. In total, the top ten clones hold roughly 3.5% of the sample.

About this clone: The clone's antigen remains unknown. Within one base of it there is no much larger clone, and no base qualities were kept.

Per the publication, the time point label means: about 28 days (+/-7) after the second vaccine dose. Because spike-specific TCR depth and breadth did not differ between the two schedules, AZD1222 recipients who got a second dose at roughly 4 weeks were pooled with those who got a second dose at roughly 12 weeks. Vaccinee samples came from UK trials COV001 and COV002, including a single-blind randomized controlled phase 2/3 trial of AZD1222 (ChAdOx1 nCoV-19) in healthy adults. For TCRbeta chain sequencing, PBMC samples from trial participants were taken at day 0 and at day 28 after the second dose. There are 15 amino acids in the CDR3, from cysteine to phenylalanine inclusive. Kept here is only the CDR3 DNA, which spans 45 bases and is read in frame from base 1. The CDR1 and CDR2 encoded by the germline V gene are MDHEN and SYDVKM. V and J lose 5 bases and 1 base, and a span of 15 bases separates them.

Results the study describes overall, beyond this receptor: After two AZD1222 doses, spike-specific TCR breadth and depth were significantly higher than at day 0 and than in MenACWY recipients. In the small 56-69-year group, the increase in depth fell short of significance, most likely because of low power. Participants were mostly white British and included more females than males, and it was suggested by the authors that clonal diversity may have been underestimated. Only a handful of AZD1222 recipients were SARS-CoV-2 seropositive at baseline, limiting conclusions about previously exposed vaccinees. Reportedly, almost half of the unique spike-specific TCRs recognized epitopes lying outside the regions that are mutated in the B.1.351 and B.1.1.7 variants. Because no day 14 peak-response samples were available, repertoires were characterized only after the peak T cell response. The whole spike protein was spanned by vaccine-associated CD4 TCRs, and dominant responses were seen in regions 160-218 and 743-854.

Material: peripheral blood, obtained 28 days after the second AZD1222 dose. The sequence was obtained from an adult who received the AZD1222 COVID-19 vaccine. The chain was built from TRBV28 and TRBJ2-7; matching of 6 bases hints at TRBD1 as the D gene. The CDR3 is CASSQFRGTSYEQYF. Read as DNA, the sequence is TGTGCCAGCAGTCAATTCAGGGGTACTTCCTACGAGCAGTACTTC.